Listed below are T cell receptor beta chains from one sample, sequenced in a study of blood T cell repertoires in COVID-19. The assay was immunoSEQ multiplex PCR, and TCRdb's table has in-frame clones only and misses some. The sample has roughly 250,000 clones, about four fifths seen once. Material for sequencing was peripheral blood. Source of these receptors: a woman of 80 years or more with acute or convalescent COVID-19. Each CDR3 is given with its conserved first and last residue. Each record gives: clone size, D gene, V gene, J gene, CDR3 DNA, CDR3 protein. A D gene is named only where the DNA matches it firmly. Clone size appears in some rows only: once, few, many, or a class for an expanded clone.

-	-	TRBV7-2	TRBJ1-1	TGTGCCAGCAGCCCTTGGGGGGGGCTGAACACTGAAGCTTTCTTT	CASSPWGGLNTEAFF
-	-	TRBV12-3/TRBV12-4	TRBJ1-5	TGTGCCAGCAGTTTAGTTAGGGGTCAGCCCCAGCATTTT	CASSLVRGQPQHF
once	-	TRBV19	TRBJ1-1	TGTGCCAGTAGTCCGCCCGACAGGACAAACACTGAAGCTTTCTTT	CASSPPDRTNTEAFF
many	-	TRBV13	TRBJ2-2	TGTGCCAGCAACTGGAGAGGAGGGAGCAGGGAGCTGTTTTTT	CASNWRGGSRELFF
-	-	TRBV3-1/TRBV3-2	TRBJ1-1	TGTGCCAGCAGCCAAGGGCCAGGGAGGGGCACTGAAGCTTTCTTT	CASSQGPGRGTEAFF
-	TRBD2	TRBV7-2	TRBJ2-3	TGTGCCAGCAGTCTAAAGCTAGCGGGGAAGGTTACAGATACGCAGTATTTT	CASSLKLAGKVTDTQYF
-	-	TRBV5-5	TRBJ2-7	TGTGCCAGCAGCTTGGAGGCGGCATCCTACGAGCAGTACTTC	CASSLEAASYEQYF
once	-	TRBV2	TRBJ1-5	TGTGCCAGCAAGGACAGAGCTAGCAATCAGCCCCAGCATTTT	CASKDRASNQPQHF
-	-	TRBV30	TRBJ2-1	TGTGCCTGGAGTGACGGGAATGAGCAGTTCTTC	CAWSDGNEQFF
-	-	TRBV2	TRBJ1-2	TGTGCCAGCAGTGTAGCCAGCGCTAACTATGGCTACACCTTC	CASSVASANYGYTF
-	TRBD1	TRBV5-4	TRBJ1-1	TGTGCCAGCAGCGGAATGACACGGACAGGCGGGTTGAACACTGAAGCTTTCTTT	CASSGMTRTGGLNTEAFF
-	-	TRBV7-2	TRBJ2-2	TGTGCCAGCAGCCCGGGGTCCCGCGACACCGGGGAGCTGTTTTTT	CASSPGSRDTGELFF
once	-	TRBV19	TRBJ1-2	TGTGCCAGTAGCCCCTTGGGGGCCAGGACCTATGGCTACACCTTC	CASSPLGARTYGYTF
-	TRBD1	TRBV10-3	TRBJ2-3	TGTGCCATCAGTGTAGGGGGCCAAGATACGCAGTATTTT	CAISVGGQDTQYF
-	-	TRBV5-1	TRBJ2-5	TGCGCCAGCAGCTTGGGGGGGGTCGGGACCCAGTACTTC	CASSLGGVGTQYF
-	-	TRBV19	TRBJ1-2	TGTGCCAGTAGCCCAGGGAGGGACTATGGCTACACCTTC	CASSPGRDYGYTF
-	-	TRBV28	TRBJ1-2	TGTGCCAGCAGCCTGGGGGGTAATACCGGGAGAGGGGTTTACGGCTACACCTTC	CASSLGGNTGRGVYGYTF
-	TRBD1	TRBV11-2	TRBJ1-2	TGTGCCAGCAGCCCAAGACAGGGAAACTATGGCTACACCTTC	CASSPRQGNYGYTF
-	TRBD1	TRBV20-1	TRBJ1-5	TGCAGTGCTAGTCCCGGGACAGGGTTGAGTCAGCCCCAGCATTTT	CSASPGTGLSQPQHF
-	-	TRBV5-1	TRBJ2-1	TGCGCCAGCACCACCATAGGGGCCGGTGAGCAGTTCTTC	CASTTIGAGEQFF
-	-	TRBV7-2	TRBJ1-1	TGTGCCAGCAGCTTACCACCCGCGGGGGGCGGGATGAACACTGAAGCTTTCTTT	CASSLPPAGGGMNTEAFF
few	-	TRBV5-1	TRBJ2-1	TGCGCCAGCAGCTTGCCCGGGAACAGCTACAATGAGCAGTTCTTC	CASSLPGNSYNEQFF
-	TRBD1	TRBV5-1	TRBJ2-7	TGCGCCAGCAGAGGGACAGGGACTCTAAACGAGCAGTACTTC	CASRGTGTLNEQYF
-	-	TRBV7-8	TRBJ2-6	TGTGCCAGCAGCTTCCTCTTAGGAGCTGGGGCCAACGTCCTGACTTTC	CASSFLLGAGANVLTF
-	-	TRBV25-1	TRBJ2-7	TGTGCCAGCGCGACGGTCCGGGGGGCTGGGGAGCAGTACTTC	CASATVRGAGEQYF
-	TRBD1	TRBV14	TRBJ2-1	TGTGCCAGCAGCCAAGACGGGACAGGGGACTACAATGAGCAGTTCTTC	CASSQDGTGDYNEQFF
-	-	TRBV7-8	TRBJ1-1	TGTGCCAGCAGCTTCTCGGGGAGCACTGAAGCTTTCTTT	CASSFSGSTEAFF
-	TRBD1	TRBV30	TRBJ2-3	TGTGCCTGGAGCCCATTGAGACAGGGGACAGATACGCAGTATTTT	CAWSPLRQGTDTQYF
-	-	TRBV7-9	TRBJ1-1	TGTGCCAGCAGCTTGTTAGGACAGAACACTGAAGCTTTCTTT	CASSLLGQNTEAFF
-	-	TRBV3-1/TRBV3-2	TRBJ1-6	TGTGCCAGCAGCCGCAGCGGGTCTACTTCACCCCTCCACTTT	CASSRSGSTSPLHF
-	-	TRBV4-1	TRBJ2-7	TGCGCCAGCAGCCAAGAGTCGCAGCTAGCCTACGAGCAGTACTTC	CASSQESQLAYEQYF
-	-	TRBV19	TRBJ2-5	TGTGCCAGTAGTACCCGGGGGGCAGAAGAGACCCAGTACTTC	CASSTRGAEETQYF
-	-	TRBV7-3	TRBJ1-6	TGTGCCAGCAGCTTCGGACAACCTAATTCACCCCTCCACTTT	CASSFGQPNSPLHF
-	-	TRBV29-1	TRBJ1-1	TGCAGCGTCACCGGGACAACCGATCGGGAAGCTTTCTTT	CSVTGTTDREAFF
-	-	TRBV12-3/TRBV12-4	TRBJ1-3	TGTGCCAGCAGTGGGGCCGGTGGAAACACCATATATTTT	CASSGAGGNTIYF
-	TRBD1	TRBV2	TRBJ2-3	TGTGCCAGCACCCAGAGGTGGACAGGGGAGATAGATACGCAGTATTTT	CASTQRWTGEIDTQYF
-	TRBD2	TRBV7-9	TRBJ2-7	TGTGCCAGCAGCCCTGGGCGGGGGATGGCCTACGAGCAGTACTTC	CASSPGRGMAYEQYF
-	TRBD2	TRBV5-5	TRBJ2-3	TGTGCCAGCAGCCGGGAGGGTAGGGCGCAGTATTTT	CASSREGRAQYF
-	TRBD1	TRBV30	TRBJ1-2	TGTGCCTGGAGTGGCCGGGGACAGGGGGCTTGGGGCTACACCTTC	CAWSGRGQGAWGYTF
-	-	TRBV6-5	TRBJ2-1	TGTGCCAGCAGCCGAGTGGGGGGAGGATACAATGAGCAGTTCTTC	CASSRVGGGYNEQFF
-	-	TRBV7-9	TRBJ2-1	TGTGCCAGCAGCCCTCAGGGGATGACCTACAATGAGCAGTTCTTC	CASSPQGMTYNEQFF
-	-	TRBV28	TRBJ2-7	TGTGCCAGCAGGGGCCTAGCTTGGGGATACGAGCAGTACTTC	CASRGLAWGYEQYF
-	-	TRBV19	TRBJ1-5	TGTGCCAGTAGTACCTCAGGGTTTGGTCAGCCCCAGCATTTT	CASSTSGFGQPQHF
-	-	TRBV3-1/TRBV3-2	TRBJ1-4	TGTGCCAGCAGCCTCTCCGGTGAAAAACTGTTTTTT	CASSLSGEKLFF
once	TRBD2	TRBV5-4	TRBJ2-5	TGTGCCAGCAGCTTACGGGGGGGACGAGAGACCCAGTACTTC	CASSLRGGRETQYF
-	-	TRBV5-1	TRBJ2-5	TGCGCCAGCAGCCCCAGCGGTAGCCAAGAGACCCAGTACTTC	CASSPSGSQETQYF
-	TRBD1	TRBV9	TRBJ1-2	TGTGCCAGCAGCGCCCTCGGGACAGCTTCGATAGCTAACTATGGCTACACCTTC	CASSALGTASIANYGYTF
-	-	TRBV7-9	TRBJ1-3	TGTGCCAGCAGCTCCGGGAACTCTGGAAACACCATATATTTT	CASSSGNSGNTIYF
-	TRBD1	TRBV11-2	TRBJ2-7	TGTGCCAGCAGGCGTCGACAGGGGCCCTACGAGCAGTACTTC	CASRRRQGPYEQYF
-	TRBD1	TRBV3-1/TRBV3-2	TRBJ2-5	TGTGCCAGCAGCCAGACAGGGGGAGTGGCAGAGACCCAGTACTTC	CASSQTGGVAETQYF